One and the same sample provided the 14 T cell receptor beta chains below, sequenced in a study of shared clonotypes between healthy human individuals. Assay: immunoSEQ multiplex PCR; the TCRdb copy retains only in-frame clones and omits some. Counted here are a few hundred thousand clones, 65% to 70% occurring once; the ten biggest clones make up around 10%. Sequencing was carried out using memory CD4+ T cells sorted from blood. Subset noted: CD45RA-negative fraction. These receptors all stem from a young man in good health.

The chain recombines TRBV28 with TRBJ1-5, with D uncertain. The CDR3 spans 16 residues. The germline gives CDR1 MDHEN, CDR2 SYDVKM. Trimming took off 10 bases at V and 2 bases at J, with 21 bases between the two ends. CDR3 in amino acids: CATRQPRLSGNQPQHF. In nucleotides, the CDR3 is TGTGCCACCCGCCAGCCGCGGTTATCGGGCAATCAGCCCCAGCATTTT.

Only one count was recorded for this clone. The chain is built from TRBV9 and TRBJ2-1; a possible D gene is TRBD2 (5 bases). V lost 0 bases and J 2 bases, leaving 9 bases between the germline ends. CDR1 SGDLS and CDR2 YYNGEE come from the germline V gene. CDR3 length: 15 amino acids. CDR3 loop: CASSVEAVPYNEQFF. CDR3 DNA: TGTGCCAGCAGCGTAGAAGCGGTCCCCTACAATGAGCAGTTCTTC.

The chain carries TRBV10-3 and TRBJ1-5, with TRBD1 matching over 8 bases. The CDR3 covers 13 residues. The germline CDR1 and CDR2 sequences are ENHRY and SYGVKD. V shed 6 bases, J shed 5 bases, and the junction held 3 bases outside the gene matches. In DNA, the CDR3 is TGTGCCATCAGCAAACAGGGGGATCAGCCCCAGCATTTT. This translates into CAISKQGDQPQHF.

The rearrangement links TRBV15 to TRBJ2-7; a possible D gene is TRBD1 (5 bases). CDR1 is LNHNV and CDR2 is YYDKDF in the germline V gene (reference sequence). This CDR3 spans 14 amino acids. Trimming removed 5 bases from V and 5 bases from J, with 16 bases in between. CDR3 sequence reads: CATSGQGLIDEQYF. The CDR3, as DNA: TGTGCCACCAGCGGCCAGGGTTTAATCGACGAGCAGTACTTC.

The chain couples TRBV11-3 to TRBJ2-7, with TRBD2 as a possible D gene (7 bases). The CDR3 spans 15 residues. V shed 7 bases and J shed 4 bases, with 20 bases lying between them. In germline, CDR1 is SGHNT, CDR2 YENEEA. CDR3 protein: CASISSGGADYEQYF. The CDR3, as DNA: TGTGCCAGCATTTCATCGGGGGGCGCCGATTACGAGCAGTACTTC.

To note about this clone: Additional DNA sequences in this sample encode the identical CDR3. The V gene is TRBV27, the J gene TRBJ2-7; 9 nucleotides line up with TRBD1. J gave up 2 bases and V 5 bases, and 10 bases lay outside the gene matches. Germline V lookup: CDR1 MNHEY, CDR2 SMNVEV (reference sequence). CDR3 length: 16 amino acids. Written as DNA, the CDR3 is TGTGCCAGCAGTCCTTATAGGACAGGGGCGGCCTACGAGCAGTACTTC. Translating it yields CASSPYRTGAAYEQYF.

The chain is built from TRBV19 and TRBJ2-5, with 13 bases identical to TRBD2. The germline V gene encodes CDR1 LNHDA and CDR2 SQIVND (reference sequence). The ends lost 6 bases at V and 7 bases at J; junction bases unmatched: 5. The CDR3 contains 14 residues. CDR3 DNA: TGTGCCAGTAGAACTAGCGGGAGGGCCGGGACCCAGTACTTC. This encodes CASRTSGRAGTQYF.

The chain carries TRBV6-5 and TRBJ2-7, with 7 bases matching TRBD2. Germline CDR1 MNHEY, CDR2 SVGAGI. This CDR3 contains 16 residues. The trim removed 2 bases at V and 0 bases at J, leaving 7 bases unmatched. The chain's CDR3 is CASSYGSPSGSYEQYF. As DNA, the CDR3 is TGTGCCAGCAGTTACGGCTCTCCTAGCGGCTCCTACGAGCAGTACTTC.

CDR3 in amino acids: CASSVTGGEYGYTF. The CDR3 nucleotides are TGCGCCAGCAGCGTAACAGGGGGGGAATATGGCTACACCTTC. The V call is TRBV10-2, the J call TRBJ1-2, with 8 bases identical to TRBD1. The germline V gene encodes CDR1 WSHSY and CDR2 SAAADI. With 6 bases clipped from V and 5 bases from J, the junction kept 8 bases outside the gene matches. This CDR3 spans 14 amino acids.

The V gene is TRBV28, the J gene TRBJ2-1; D is perhaps TRBD2 (6 bases). The CDR3 length is 13 residues. Trimming shortened V by 7 bases and J by 3 bases, and 10 bases separated the two germline ends. From germline, CDR1 is MDHEN and CDR2 SYDVKM. CDR3 amino acids: CASTGRGYNEQFF. The CDR3 DNA reads as TGTGCCAGCACCGGGAGAGGCTACAATGAGCAGTTCTTC.

This rearrangement joins TRBV20-1 to TRBJ1-1; unclear D gene. CDR3 length equals 10 residues. The germline CDR1 and CDR2 sequences are DFQATT and SNEGSKA (reference sequence). Trimming stripped 3 bases from V and 5 bases from J, with 4 bases between. Here the CDR3 DNA reads TGCAGTGCTAGTGGAACTGAAGCTTTCTTT. This encodes CSASGTEAFF.

Many counts were recorded for this clone. This chain joins TRBV15 and TRBJ2-3; TRBD2 matches 7 bases. Losses at the gene ends were 5 bases for V and 2 bases for J; bases not matched to a gene: 4. This CDR3 spans 14 amino acids. Germline lookup yields CDR1 LNHNV and CDR2 YYDKDF (reference sequence). CDR3 nucleotides: TGTGCCACCAGCGGTGGGAGGGCCACAGATACGCAGTATTTT. Translation gives CATSGGRATDTQYF. Full variable domain (rest looked up from reference TRBV15 and TRBJ2-3): DAMVIQNPRYQVTQFGKPVTLSCSQTLNHNVMYWYQQKSSQAPKLLFHYYDKDFNNEADTPDNFQSRRPNTSFCFLDIRSPGLGDTAMYLCATSGGRATDTQYFGPGTRLTVL.

V is TRBV7-6 and J is TRBJ2-5; unclear D gene. The length of the CDR3 is 13 residues. Germline V CDR1 and CDR2: SGHVS, FNYEAQ. V was shortened by 3 bases and J by 0 bases, with 5 bases between the two germline ends. The CDR3 DNA reads TGTGCCAGCAGCTTCAGAGACCAAGAGACCCAGTACTTC. It encodes CASSFRDQETQYF.

The chain has TRBV5-1 and TRBJ1-2, with a weak D call TRBD1 (6 bases). V was pared by 4 bases and J by 8 bases, with 18 bases between. This CDR3 is 14 amino acids long. Germline assignment: CDR1 SGHRS and CDR2 YFSETQ. CDR3 sequence: CASSGVQGSGGYTF. The CDR3 DNA reads TGCGCCAGCAGCGGAGTACAGGGTTCAGGCGGCTACACCTTC.